What follows is one T cell receptor (beta chain) and its context. This clonotype was counted only a few times. The antigen it binds to is not known. No base qualities exist here, and no much larger clone lies one base off it. The time point label on this specimen signifies: persistent/refractory GD, antithyroid drugs over 5 years with positive TRAb. For both TCR sequencing and RNA sequencing, RNA was extracted from PBMCs using TRIzol. Graves' disease was diagnosed according to American Thyroid Association guidelines. The patients came from an endocrinology department in Xi'an, China. Each patient gave approximately 10 milliliters of peripheral blood, collected in an EDTA anticoagulant tube. PBMCs were isolated by Ficoll Paque Plus density gradient separation without further T cell sorting. RNA quality was checked with an Agilent 2100 Bioanalyzer and agarose gel, and concentration with a NanoDrop 2000.

The source of the sample is a study of regulatory T cells in long-lasting Graves disease (dated by TCRdb to the early 2020s). For the wider study: Persistent Graves' disease meant more than 5 years of antithyroid drug treatment with TSH receptor autoantibodies that stayed positive. Patients with persistent Graves' disease were compared with patients with newly diagnosed Graves' disease using TCR sequencing and RNA sequencing of peripheral blood. The study was conducted in China and was registered as a clinical trial. A total of around 35 samples underwent TCR sequencing, from about 13 patients with persistent Graves' disease and some 20 patients with newly diagnosed Graves' disease. In the clinical cohort, patients with persistent Graves' disease had used antithyroid drugs for an average of around 10 years. Results and caveats for the whole study, not just this receptor: Because the primary lesion, thyroid tissue, could not be accessed, the study looked at peripheral blood alone. Sequencing and analysis were restricted to the TCR beta chain. The authors acknowledged the small sample size as a limitation that may reduce accuracy. Compared with newly diagnosed patients, patients with persistent Graves' disease had lower TCR Shannon entropy and fewer highly expanded clones, which suggests clonal expansion. A larger number of public clonotypes was shared among persistent patients (around 2,500) than among newly diagnosed patients (about 990).

The library was produced with multiplex PCR. For sequencing, an Illumina HiSeq 4000 was employed. TCR beta libraries were built with iRepertoire HTBI primers and Arm-PCR amplification of CDR3 regions. Before sequencing, the PCR products underwent gel purification. In the authors' own workflow: A total of fewer than 80 TRBV and under 15 TRBJ segments were identified across samples and were used for gene usage analysis of CDR3 amino acid clonotypes. COPE and FqMerger were used to merge filtered high-quality paired reads into contigs. BLAST was used to align contigs to IMGT TRBV, TRBD and TRBJ reference genes, and CDR3 was defined according to IMGT. Highly expanded clones were defined as clonotypes with a frequency above 0.1%. Shannon entropy served as the measure of repertoire diversity, while the Gini coefficient captured V-J evenness. Clonotypes shared by more than one individual were considered public. TCRdb took the public reads, trimmed them with fastp at Q25, ran MiXCR for clone calling and kept in-frame beta chains. Each CDR3 protein gets just one entry, which takes the most common genes and DNA from the rows behind it. These V and J calls originate from TCRdb's pipeline instead of the authors' own analysis. The sample records around 460,000 distinct CDR3 sequences, 20% to 25% of which are singletons. The ten largest clones represent 6.5% to 9% of the sample.

The material sequenced was peripheral blood mononuclear cells (PBMCs), taken when the disease was refractory, from a patient treated with antithyroid drugs. The clonotype was recovered from a female donor with Graves disease.

The bases are TGTGCCATCAGTGAGCCAGGACAGGGATTAACCACCGAGCAGTACTTC. Translated, it gives CAISEPGQGLTTEQYF. The V gene is TRBV10-3 and the J gene is TRBJ2-7, and TRBD1 aligns with 8 junction nucleotides. Trimming leaves V shorter by 2 bases and J shorter by 6 bases, with the junction holding 12 bases beyond the gene matches. CDR1 and CDR2 were assigned from the germline V gene as ENHRY and SYGVKD. From the cysteine through the phenylalanine, the CDR3 covers 16 amino acids. Of the read, only the CDR3 DNA is kept; its 48 bases are in frame from base 1.